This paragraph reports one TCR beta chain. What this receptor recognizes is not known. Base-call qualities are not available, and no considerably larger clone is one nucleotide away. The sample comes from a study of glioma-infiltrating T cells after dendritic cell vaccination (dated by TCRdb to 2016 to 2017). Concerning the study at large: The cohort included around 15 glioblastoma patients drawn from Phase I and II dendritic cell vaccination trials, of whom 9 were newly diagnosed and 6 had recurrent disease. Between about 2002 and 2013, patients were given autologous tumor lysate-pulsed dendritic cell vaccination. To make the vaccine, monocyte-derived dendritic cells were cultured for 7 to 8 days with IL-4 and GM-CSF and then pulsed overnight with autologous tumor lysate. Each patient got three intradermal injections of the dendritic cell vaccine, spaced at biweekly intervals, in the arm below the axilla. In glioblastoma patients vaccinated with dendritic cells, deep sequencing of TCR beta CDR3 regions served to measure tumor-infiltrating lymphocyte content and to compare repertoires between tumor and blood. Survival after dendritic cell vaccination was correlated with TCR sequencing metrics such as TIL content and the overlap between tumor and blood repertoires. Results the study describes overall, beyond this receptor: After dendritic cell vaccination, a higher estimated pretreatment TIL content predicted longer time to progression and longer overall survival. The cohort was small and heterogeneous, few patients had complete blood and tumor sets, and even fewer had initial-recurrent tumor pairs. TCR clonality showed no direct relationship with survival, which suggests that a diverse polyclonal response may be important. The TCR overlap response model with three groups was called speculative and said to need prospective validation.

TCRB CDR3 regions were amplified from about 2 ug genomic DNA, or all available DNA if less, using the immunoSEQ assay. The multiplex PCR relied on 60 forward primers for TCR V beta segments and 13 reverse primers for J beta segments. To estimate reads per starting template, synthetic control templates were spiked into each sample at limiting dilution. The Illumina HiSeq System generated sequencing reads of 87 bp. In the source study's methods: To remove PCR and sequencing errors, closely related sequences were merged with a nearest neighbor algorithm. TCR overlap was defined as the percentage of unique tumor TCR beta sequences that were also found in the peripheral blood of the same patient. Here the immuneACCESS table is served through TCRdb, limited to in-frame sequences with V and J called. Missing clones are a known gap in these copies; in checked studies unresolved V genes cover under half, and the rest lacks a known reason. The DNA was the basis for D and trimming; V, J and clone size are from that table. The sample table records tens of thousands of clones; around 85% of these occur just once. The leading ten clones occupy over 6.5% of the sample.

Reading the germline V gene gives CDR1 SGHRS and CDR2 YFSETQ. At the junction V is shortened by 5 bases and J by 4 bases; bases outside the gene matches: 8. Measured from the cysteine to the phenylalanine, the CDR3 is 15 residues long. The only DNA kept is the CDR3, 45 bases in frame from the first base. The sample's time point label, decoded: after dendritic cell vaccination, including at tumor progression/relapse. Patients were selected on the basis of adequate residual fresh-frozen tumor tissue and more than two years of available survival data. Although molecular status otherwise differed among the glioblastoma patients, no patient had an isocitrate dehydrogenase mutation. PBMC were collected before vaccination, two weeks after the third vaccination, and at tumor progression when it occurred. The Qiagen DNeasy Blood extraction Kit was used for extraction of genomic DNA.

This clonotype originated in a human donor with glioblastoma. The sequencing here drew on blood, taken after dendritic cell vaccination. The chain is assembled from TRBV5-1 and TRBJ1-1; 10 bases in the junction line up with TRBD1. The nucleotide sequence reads TGCGCCAGCAGTACCGGGACAGGGGTGGGCACTGAAGCTTTCTTT. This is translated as CASSTGTGVGTEAFF. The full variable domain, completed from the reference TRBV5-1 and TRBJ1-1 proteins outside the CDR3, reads KAGVTQTPRYLIKTRGQQVTLSCSPISGHRSVSWYQQTPGQGLQFLFEYFSETQRNKGNFPGRFSGRQFSNSRSEMNVSTLELGDSALYLCASSTGTGVGTEAFFGQGTRLTVV.